One and the same sample provided the 2 T cell receptor beta chains below, sequenced in a study of blood T cells in healthy people across ages. Using a J-beta primer mix together with a sample-barcoded 5' primer, a second PCR was run for roughly 6 to 12 cycles. TCRdb re-derived calls from the 5' RACE reads in MiXCR, one entry per CDR3 protein. The sample includes around 1,600,000 distinct CDR3 sequences, roughly 43% of them seen just once. The specimen sequenced was blood. These receptors were taken from a woman aged 18-29 years in good health.

The gene calls are TRBV6-5 and TRBJ1-2; D is possibly TRBD1 (5 bases). Trimming removed 2 bases at V and 8 bases at J, with 15 bases between. The CDR3 runs to 14 residues. Germline V lookup: CDR1 MNHEY, CDR2 SVGAGI. This CDR3 is CASSYGSKRTGYTF. The CDR3 DNA sequence: TGTGCCAGCAGTTACGGGTCTAAACGGACAGGCTACACCTTC.

This sequence joins TRBV7-6 and TRBJ2-1, with D perhaps TRBD1 or TRBD2 (6 bases each). Trimming shortened V by 5 bases and J by 3 bases, and 11 bases separated the two germline ends. CDR1 is SGHVS, CDR2 FNYEAQ, per germline. This CDR3 spans 14 amino acids. The CDR3 here is CASSPGAFYNEQFF. The CDR3 nucleotides read TGTGCCAGCAGCCCGGGGGCTTTCTACAATGAGCAGTTCTTC.